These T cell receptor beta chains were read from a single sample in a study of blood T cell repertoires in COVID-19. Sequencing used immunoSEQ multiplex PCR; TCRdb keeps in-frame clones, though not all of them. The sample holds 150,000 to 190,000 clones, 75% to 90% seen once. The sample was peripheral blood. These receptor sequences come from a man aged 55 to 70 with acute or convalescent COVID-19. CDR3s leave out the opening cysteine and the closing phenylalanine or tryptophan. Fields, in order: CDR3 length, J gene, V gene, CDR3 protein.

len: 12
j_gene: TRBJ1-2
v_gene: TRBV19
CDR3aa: ASSSAGPNYGYT

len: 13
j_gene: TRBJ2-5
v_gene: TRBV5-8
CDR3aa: ASSFQQGGKETQY

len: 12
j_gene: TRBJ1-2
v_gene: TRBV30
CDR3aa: AWSVRGFGYGYT

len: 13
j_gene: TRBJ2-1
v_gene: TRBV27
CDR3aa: ASSPLAGGYNEQF

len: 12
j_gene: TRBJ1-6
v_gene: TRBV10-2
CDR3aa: ASSVTNNNSPLH

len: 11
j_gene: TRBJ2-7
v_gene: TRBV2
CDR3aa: ASQGQRSYEQY

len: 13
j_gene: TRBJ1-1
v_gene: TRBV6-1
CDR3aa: ASSEFYAGRTEAF

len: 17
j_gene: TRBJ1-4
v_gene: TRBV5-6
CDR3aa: ASSLLRGARLATNEKLF

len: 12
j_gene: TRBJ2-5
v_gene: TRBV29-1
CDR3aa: SVDGQGAGETQY

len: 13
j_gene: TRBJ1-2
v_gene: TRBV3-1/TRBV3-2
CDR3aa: ASSLTGRANYGYT

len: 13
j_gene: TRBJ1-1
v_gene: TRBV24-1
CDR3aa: ATSDTGTGSTEAF

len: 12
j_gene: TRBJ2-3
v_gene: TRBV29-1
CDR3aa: SVRLLESTDTQY

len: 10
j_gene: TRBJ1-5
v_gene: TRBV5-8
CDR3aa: ASSLVIQPQH

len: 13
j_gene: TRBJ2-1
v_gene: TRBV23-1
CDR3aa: ASSQGAGGYNEQF

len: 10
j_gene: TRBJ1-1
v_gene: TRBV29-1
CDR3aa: SASQVNTEAF

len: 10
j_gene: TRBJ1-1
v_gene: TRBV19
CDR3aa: ASSITGREAF